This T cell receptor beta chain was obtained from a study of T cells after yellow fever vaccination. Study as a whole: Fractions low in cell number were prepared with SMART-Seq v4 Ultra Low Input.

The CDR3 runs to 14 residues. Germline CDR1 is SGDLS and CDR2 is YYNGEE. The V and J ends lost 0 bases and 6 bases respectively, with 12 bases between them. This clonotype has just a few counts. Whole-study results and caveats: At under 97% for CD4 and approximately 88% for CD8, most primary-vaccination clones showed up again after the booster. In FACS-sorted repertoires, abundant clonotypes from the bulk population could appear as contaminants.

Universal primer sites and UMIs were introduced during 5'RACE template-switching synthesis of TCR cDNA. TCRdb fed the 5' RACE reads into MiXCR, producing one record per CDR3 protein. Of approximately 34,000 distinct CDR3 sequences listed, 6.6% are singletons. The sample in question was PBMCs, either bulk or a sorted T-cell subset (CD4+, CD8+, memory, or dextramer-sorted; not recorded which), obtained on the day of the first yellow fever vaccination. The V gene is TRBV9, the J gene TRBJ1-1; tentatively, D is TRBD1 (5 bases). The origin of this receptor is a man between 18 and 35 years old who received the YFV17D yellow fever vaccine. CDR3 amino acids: CASSVGGDSAEAFF. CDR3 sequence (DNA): TGTGCCAGCAGCGTAGGAGGGGATAGCGCTGAAGCTTTCTTT.